Each of the 7 T cell receptor beta chains below was sequenced from the same sample in a study of blood T cells in healthy people across ages. The second PCR ran roughly 6 to 12 cycles with a sample-barcoded 5' primer and J-beta primers. TCRdb called the 5' RACE reads again in MiXCR, with one record for every CDR3 protein. Among 780,000 or so distinct CDR3 sequences listed, just over 55% were seen once. Sequencing was performed on blood. All receptors derive from a man aged 35 to 55 in good health.

This clonotype was counted a few times. The chain employs TRBV24-1 and TRBJ2-7, with TRBD1 identical over 12 bases. The J call may be mistaken, given a closer DNA end match to TRBJ2-5. Germline V gene lookup returns CDR1 KGHDR and CDR2 SFDVKD. This CDR3 is built from 16 residues. Written as DNA, the CDR3 is TGTGCCACCAGTGATCCCGGGACAGGGGGCGCAGAGACCCAGTACTTC. Protein sequence: CATSDPGTGGAETQYF.

This clonotype has more than one count but fewer than ten. The chain couples TRBV6-2 or TRBV6-3 to TRBJ2-7; D is perhaps TRBD1 (6 bases). The germline gives CDR1 MNHEY, CDR2 SVGEGT. The V end lost 7 bases, the J end lost 0 bases, and 16 bases lay between the germline ends. The CDR3 loop spans 15 amino acids. CDR3 in DNA: TGTGCCAGCAACCTCGAGCAGGGGAGCTCCTACGAGCAGTACTTC. Amino acids: CASNLEQGSSYEQYF.

The chain uses TRBV5-5 and TRBJ2-2; 9 nucleotides align to TRBD1. The length of the CDR3 is 16 residues. The germline V gene has CDR1 SGHKS and CDR2 YYEKEE (reference sequence). The J segment lost 2 bases and the V segment lost 4 bases, leaving 6 bases of the junction unmatched. CDR3 nucleotides: TGTGCCAGCAGCCTTAGGACAGGGGTAAACACCGGGGAGCTGTTTTTT. Encoded protein: CASSLRTGVNTGELFF.

The gene calls are TRBV7-9 and TRBJ1-3, with TRBD1 matching 8 bases. CDR3 length: 12 residues. The trim removed 8 bases at V and 4 bases at J, leaving 1 base unmatched. CDR1 and CDR2 from the germline V gene are SEHNR and FQNEAQ (reference sequence). In nucleotides, the CDR3 is TGTGCCAGCGGACAGGGCGGAAACACCATATATTTT. Its protein is CASGQGGNTIYF.

V gene TRBV12-3 or TRBV12-4 combines with J gene TRBJ2-5, with 8 bases aligning to TRBD1. This CDR3 contains 16 residues. V gave up 3 bases and J gave up 4 bases; unmatched junction bases: 10. The CDR3 reads CASSLGTQGAGETQYF. As DNA, the CDR3 is TGTGCCAGCAGTTTGGGGACTCAGGGGGCAGGAGAGACCCAGTACTTC.

The chain carries TRBV11-1 and TRBJ2-7; D gene unclear. The CDR3 spans 14 residues. Trimming pared 7 bases from V and 0 bases from J, leaving 13 bases between. Germline CDR1 SGHAT, CDR2 FQDESV (reference sequence). The CDR3 region has the DNA TGTGCCAGCACCTTTTCTCGAAGCTCCTACGAGCAGTACTTC. Protein sequence: CASTFSRSSYEQYF.

This clonotype occurred a few times. The chain couples TRBV29-1 to TRBJ2-5, with 7 bases fitting TRBD2. There are 15 residues in the CDR3. V gave up 6 bases and J gave up 5 bases; unmatched junction bases: 15. CDR1 and CDR2 from the germline V gene are SQVTM and ANQGSEA. The CDR3 protein is CSVDLTSARGETQYF. Written as DNA, the CDR3 is TGCAGCGTGGATCTAACTAGCGCGCGGGGGGAGACCCAGTACTTC.